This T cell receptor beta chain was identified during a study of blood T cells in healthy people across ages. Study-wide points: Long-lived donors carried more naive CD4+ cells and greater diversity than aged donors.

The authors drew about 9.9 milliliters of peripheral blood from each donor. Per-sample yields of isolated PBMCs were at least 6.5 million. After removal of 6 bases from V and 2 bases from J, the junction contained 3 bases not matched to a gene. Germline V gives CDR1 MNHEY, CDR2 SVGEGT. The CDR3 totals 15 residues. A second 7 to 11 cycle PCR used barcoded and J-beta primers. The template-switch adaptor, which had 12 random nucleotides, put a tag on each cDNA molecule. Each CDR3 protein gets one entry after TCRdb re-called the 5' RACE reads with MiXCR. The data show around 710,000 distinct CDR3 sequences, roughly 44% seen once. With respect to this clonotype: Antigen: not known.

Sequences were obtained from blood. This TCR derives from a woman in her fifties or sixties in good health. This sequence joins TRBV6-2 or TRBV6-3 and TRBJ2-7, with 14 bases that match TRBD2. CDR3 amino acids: CASRPTSGGAYEQYF. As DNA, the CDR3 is TGTGCCAGCAGGCCGACTAGCGGGGGGGCCTACGAGCAGTACTTC.